This TCR beta chain was documented in a study of blood T cell repertoires in COVID-19. V was shortened by 1 base and J by 3 bases, with 12 bases between the two germline ends. CDR1 LNHNV and CDR2 YYDKDF come from the germline V gene (reference sequence). This CDR3 has 15 residues. TCRdb keeps only in-frame clones here, not all; method: immunoSEQ multiplex PCR. This repertoire shows 400,000 to 550,000 clones, roughly 89% found once; its top ten account for around 4.4%. The J gene is TRBJ1-2, the V gene TRBV15; TRBD1 might be the D (5 bases). What was sequenced was peripheral blood. This receptor was taken from a woman aged 30 to 39 with acute or convalescent COVID-19. This chain's CDR3 is CATSRGAGRDYGYTF. In nucleotides, the CDR3 is TGTGCCACCAGCAGAGGAGCAGGGAGGGACTATGGCTACACCTTC.